This paragraph covers one TCR beta chain sequence. Its antigen is unknown. Other DNA sequences in this sample translate to the same CDR3. The data were obtained in a study of cytomegalovirus exposure and HLA in healthy donors. Study context: There were some 120 million unique TCR beta sequences, drawn from roughly 200 million T cells, in an earlier analysis. HLA-typed donors were the source of approximately 85 million unique TCRs held in an early data release. Study-wide points: HLA restriction was apparent for most CMV-associated TCR beta chains in a later analysis.

PCR amplification relied on 60 Vbeta primers (plus 13 Jbeta primers). TCRdb's table, derived via immunoSEQ multiplex PCR, lists solely in-frame clones and lacks some. The sample yields about 160,000 clones, around 84% seen once. The CDR3 has 14 residues. Germline V gene lookup returns CDR1 SGHNT and CDR2 YYREEE (reference sequence). Trimming removed 2 bases at V and 4 bases at J, with 12 bases between. This chain links TRBV5-4 with TRBJ2-5; tentatively, D is TRBD1 (6 bases). The sequence came from a woman aged 40 to 49 in good health and CMV-seronegative. The sample was PBMCs. The CDR3 loop reads CASSLQGWGETQYF. The CDR3 region has the DNA TGTGCCAGCAGCTTACAGGGATGGGGAGAGACCCAGTACTTC.